The 8 T cell receptor beta chains in this list originate from one sample, sequenced in a study of T cells in Graves' hyperthyroidism and ophthalmopathy. TCR beta CDR3 region amplification was performed from RNA transcripts. Using the HTBI primer set, a first-round RT-PCR was run on the TCR CDR3. MiXCR, applied by TCRdb to the multiplex PCR reads, yields one record per CDR3 protein. The sample consists of about 420,000 distinct CDR3 sequences, around 15% of them appearing once. Specimen: blood. The receptor source for this set is a young woman with Graves' hyperthyroidism.

This clonotype was observed a few times. As DNA, the CDR3 is TGTGCCAGCAGTGAGAGGAGCCGTATGAACACTGAAGCTTTCTTT. Translation gives CASSERSRMNTEAFF. The gene calls are TRBV25-1 and TRBJ1-1; D gene ambiguous. The V gene's germline CDR1 is MGHDK and CDR2 SYGVNS. This CDR3 has 15 residues. Trimming took off 3 bases at V and 0 bases at J, with 11 bases between the two ends.

This chain connects TRBV18 to TRBJ1-2; TRBD1 matches at 7 bases. The junction had 8 bases not matched to a gene; V was cut back by 3 bases and J by 7 bases. The CDR3 length is 14 residues. The germline gives CDR1 KGHSH, CDR2 LQKENI. The CDR3 region has the DNA TGTGCCAGCTCACCTTCGACAGGGCAGGTTGGCTACACCTTC. Residues: CASSPSTGQVGYTF.

This rearrangement joins TRBV7-9 to TRBJ2-1; 9 bases agree with TRBD1. V trimming: 5 bases; J trimming: 8 bases; junction bases outside the gene matches: 10. CDR3 length: 15 amino acids. Germline V lookup: CDR1 SEHNR, CDR2 FQNEAQ (reference sequence). The DNA for the CDR3 is TGTGCCAGCAGCCAAATTACTGGACAGGGGTATGAGCAGTTCTTC. This codes for CASSQITGQGYEQFF.

The chain has TRBV2 and TRBJ2-1, with 13 bases aligning to TRBD2. This CDR3 has 16 amino acids. Germline V gene lookup returns CDR1 SNHLY and CDR2 FYNNEI. J was trimmed by 5 bases and V by 6 bases; bases with no gene match: 7. The CDR3 protein is CASSDRTSGGNNEQFF. The CDR3 DNA follows: TGTGCCAGCAGCGACAGGACTAGCGGGGGTAACAATGAGCAGTTCTTC.

Many counts were recorded for this clonotype. The chain joins TRBV18 to TRBJ2-1; D is tentatively TRBD1 or TRBD2 (5 bases each). CDR3 length equals 16 residues. V was cut by 6 bases and J by 0 bases, with 15 bases left in between. The germline V gene encodes CDR1 KGHSH and CDR2 LQKENI. DNA of the CDR3: TGTGCCAGCTCGAGCCGGGACCTAGTCTCCTACAATGAGCAGTTCTTC. This encodes CASSSRDLVSYNEQFF.

This clonotype came up a few times. The gene calls are TRBV4-1 and TRBJ2-5, with TRBD2 matching 8 bases. The CDR3 contains 15 residues. J lost 5 bases, V lost 4 bases, and 9 bases had no gene match. CDR1 and CDR2 from the germline V gene are MGHRA and YSYEKL. The CDR3 loop is CASSPSPGGWETQYF. In DNA, the CDR3 is TGCGCCAGCAGCCCTTCTCCGGGAGGGTGGGAGACCCAGTACTTC.

This clonotype was detected ten times or more. The chain combines TRBV9 with TRBJ2-5, with 7 positions matching TRBD2. Germline V gene lookup returns CDR1 SGDLS and CDR2 YYNGEE. This CDR3 comprises 15 residues. The J segment lost 2 bases and the V segment lost 4 bases, leaving 8 bases of the junction unmatched. The CDR3 is CASSPRLARQETQYF. The CDR3, as DNA: TGTGCCAGCAGCCCAAGACTAGCCCGGCAAGAGACCCAGTACTTC.

This clonotype was recorded at least ten times. The CDR3 spells CASSLGLSFYEQYF. CDR3 DNA: TGCGCCAGCAGCTTGGGACTATCGTTTTACGAGCAGTACTTC. V and J are TRBV5-1 and TRBJ2-7; D is perhaps TRBD2 (5 bases). The V end was cut by 0 bases, the J end by 4 bases, with 11 bases between. Germline loops: CDR1 SGHRS, CDR2 YFSETQ. This CDR3 is built from 14 residues.